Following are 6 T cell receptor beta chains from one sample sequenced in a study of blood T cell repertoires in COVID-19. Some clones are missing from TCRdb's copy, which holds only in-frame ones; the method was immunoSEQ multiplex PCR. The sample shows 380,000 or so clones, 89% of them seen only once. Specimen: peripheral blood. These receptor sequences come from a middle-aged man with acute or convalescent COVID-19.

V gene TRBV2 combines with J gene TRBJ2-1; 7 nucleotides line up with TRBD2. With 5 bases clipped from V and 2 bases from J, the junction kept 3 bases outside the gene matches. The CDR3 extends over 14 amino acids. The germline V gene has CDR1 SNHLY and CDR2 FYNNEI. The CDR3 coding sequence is TGTGCCAGCAGTCTAGCGGAAACCTACAATGAGCAGTTCTTC. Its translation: CASSLAETYNEQFF.

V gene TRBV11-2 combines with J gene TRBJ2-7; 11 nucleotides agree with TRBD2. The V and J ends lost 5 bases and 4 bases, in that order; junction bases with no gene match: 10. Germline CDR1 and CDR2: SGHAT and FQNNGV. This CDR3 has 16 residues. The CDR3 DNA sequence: TGTGCCAGCAGCCATGTAGCGGGGGGGGCCCGATACGAGCAGTACTTC. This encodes CASSHVAGGARYEQYF. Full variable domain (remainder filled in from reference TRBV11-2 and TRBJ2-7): EAGVAQSPRYKIIEKRQSVAFWCNPISGHATLYWYQQILGQGPKLLIQFQNNGVVDDSQLPKDRFSAERLKGVDSTLKIQPAKLEDSAVYLCASSHVAGGARYEQYFGPGTRLTVT.

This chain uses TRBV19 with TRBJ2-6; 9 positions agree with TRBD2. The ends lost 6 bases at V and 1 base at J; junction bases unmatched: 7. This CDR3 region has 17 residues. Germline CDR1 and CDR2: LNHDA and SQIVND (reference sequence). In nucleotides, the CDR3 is TGTGCCAGTAGACGACTAGCGGACTTTTCTGGGGCCAACGTCCTGACTTTC. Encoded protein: CASRRLADFSGANVLTF. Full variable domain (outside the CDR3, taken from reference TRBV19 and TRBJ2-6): DGGITQSPKYLFRKEGQNVTLSCEQNLNHDAMYWYRQDPGQGLRLIYYSQIVNDFQKGDIAEGYSVSREKKESFPLTVTSAQKNPTAFYLCASRRLADFSGANVLTFGAGSRLTVL.

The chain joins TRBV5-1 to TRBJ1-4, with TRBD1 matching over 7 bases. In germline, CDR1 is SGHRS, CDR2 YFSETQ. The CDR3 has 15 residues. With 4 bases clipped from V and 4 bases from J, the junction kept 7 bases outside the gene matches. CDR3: CASSMGQLINEKLFF. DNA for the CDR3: TGCGCCAGCAGCATGGGACAGCTAATTAATGAAAAACTGTTTTTT.

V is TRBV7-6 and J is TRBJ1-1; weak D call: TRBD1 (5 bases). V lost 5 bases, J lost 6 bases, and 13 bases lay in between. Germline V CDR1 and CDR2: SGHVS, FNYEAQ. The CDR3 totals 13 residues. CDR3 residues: CASSPSGAPEAFF. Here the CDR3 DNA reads TGTGCCAGCAGCCCGAGCGGGGCTCCTGAAGCTTTCTTT.

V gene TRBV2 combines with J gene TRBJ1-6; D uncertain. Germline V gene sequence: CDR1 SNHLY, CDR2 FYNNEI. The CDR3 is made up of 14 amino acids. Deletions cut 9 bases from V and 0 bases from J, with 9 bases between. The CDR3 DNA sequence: TGTGCCAGGACACGGGGCTCCTATAATTCACCCCTCCACTTT. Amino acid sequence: CARTRGSYNSPLHF.